Presented here are 16 T cell receptor beta chains from one specimen sequenced in a study of T-cell reconstitution after alpha-beta-depleted transplantation in children. Researchers prepared the TCRbeta library using unique molecular identifiers, the study reports. From the PCR reads, TCRdb called clonotypes with MiXCR, one entry per CDR3 protein. The sample consists of around 420,000 distinct CDR3 sequences, 15% to 20% of them appearing once. The sample here was PBMCs, mostly from graft donor cells, taken 360 days after TCRalphabeta/CD19-depleted stem cell transplant. All receptors come from a boy under two years old who had a stem cell transplant for Wiskott-Aldrich syndrome, so the T cells may come from the graft donor.

The chain is built from TRBV24-1 and TRBJ1-4; 7 bases map to TRBD1. In germline, CDR1 is KGHDR, CDR2 SFDVKD. Unmatched junction bases numbered 6, after V lost 4 bases and J lost 8 bases. The CDR3 totals 14 residues. The DNA of the CDR3 is TGTGCCACCAGTGACGGACAGGAGGGGGAAAAACTGTTTTTT. Encoded protein: CATSDGQEGEKLFF.

A remark on this clonotype: A much more abundant neighbour one base away suggests this may be a read error. The rearrangement links TRBV5-1 to TRBJ2-2; D gene unclear. The CDR3 spans 16 residues. V was clipped by 1 base and J by 1 base, with 11 bases between them. Germline CDR1 and CDR2: SGHRS and YFSETQ. For the CDR3, the DNA is TGCGCCAGCAGCTTGCATCCGACTGGGAACACCGGGGAGCTGTTTTTT. Its protein is CASSLHPTGNTGELFF.

This clonotype turned up a few times. One junction end disagrees with the germline gene, perhaps due to a read error. The chain is built from TRBV29-1 and TRBJ2-1; 7 bases agree with TRBD2. CDR3 length equals 13 residues. Germline V gene lookup returns CDR1 SQVTM and CDR2 ANQGSEA. The CDR3 coding sequence is TGCAGCGTGGAAGCGGGAAAGTACGATGAGCAGTTCTTC. Translating gives CSVEAGKYDEQFF.

This clonotype showed up just a few times. This chain connects TRBV7-2 to TRBJ1-5; the match to TRBD1 covers 7 bases. The CDR3 spans 15 residues. The germline V gene has CDR1 SGHTA and CDR2 FQGNSA. Losses at the gene ends were 5 bases for V and 0 bases for J; bases not matched to a gene: 4. CDR3 residues: CASSQTGYSNQPQHF. The CDR3, as DNA: TGTGCCAGCAGCCAGACAGGGTATAGCAATCAGCCCCAGCATTTT.

This clonotype was detected a few times. V gene TRBV5-1 combines with J gene TRBJ2-2, with 9 bases identical to TRBD2. This CDR3 has 16 residues. V lost 2 bases to trimming and J lost 2 bases; unmatched junction nucleotides: 4. The germline gives CDR1 SGHRS, CDR2 YFSETQ. DNA for the CDR3: TGCGCCAGCAGCTTAGTAGCGGGAGTAAACACCGGGGAGCTGTTTTTT. This gives the protein CASSLVAGVNTGELFF.

CDR3 nucleotides: TGCGCCAGCAGTCAATCAGGGCAGGGGAAAAACATTCAGTACTTC. Translated, it gives CASSQSGQGKNIQYF. The chain couples TRBV23-1 to TRBJ2-4, with D possibly matching TRBD1 (6 bases). TRBV23-1 is an open reading frame, and its role is uncertain. This CDR3 comprises 15 residues. V was pared by 0 bases and J by 4 bases, with 10 bases between.

This chain uses TRBV28 with TRBJ2-5; perhaps TRBD1 as D (5 bases). V was pared by 6 bases and J by 5 bases, with 16 bases between. Germline V gives CDR1 MDHEN, CDR2 SYDVKM. CDR3 size: 14 residues. DNA for the CDR3: TGTGCCAGCAGCATACGACAGCCTTGGGAGACCCAGTACTTC. Its translation: CASSIRQPWETQYF.

This clonotype was found a few times. The chain links TRBV4-3 to TRBJ2-1, with 11 bases lining up with TRBD2. There are 18 residues in the CDR3. V was pared by 0 bases and J by 4 bases, with 8 bases of the junction left unmatched. Germline CDR1 and CDR2: LGHNA and YSLEER. Here the CDR3 DNA reads TGCGCCAGCAGCCAAGACCCATCGTCTAGCGGGAGGTACAATGAGCAGTTCTTC. Its translation is CASSQDPSSSGRYNEQFF.

This chain uses TRBV20-1 with TRBJ2-4; D is possibly TRBD1 (6 bases). The germline V gene encodes CDR1 DFQATT and CDR2 SNEGSKA (reference sequence). CDR3 length equals 11 residues. Trimming removed 6 bases from V and 4 bases from J, with 7 bases in between. The CDR3 region is CSAGQKNIQYF. In DNA form, the CDR3 reads TGCAGTGCCGGACAGAAAAACATTCAGTACTTC.

There are a few counts of this clonotype. The gene calls are TRBV3-1 and TRBJ1-1, with TRBD1 identical over 7 bases. This CDR3 is 13 amino acids long. CDR1 and CDR2 from the germline V gene are LGHDT and YNNKEL (reference sequence). The V and J ends lost 2 bases and 6 bases, in that order; junction bases with no gene match: 3. DNA of the CDR3: TGTGCCAGCAGCCAAAAGGGACAGTCTGAAGCTTTCTTT. This encodes CASSQKGQSEAFF.

This chain connects TRBV3-1 to TRBJ2-4; D not certain. From germline, CDR1 is LGHDT and CDR2 YNNKEL (reference sequence). V lost 1 base to trimming and J lost 0 bases, with 7 bases between them. The CDR3 length is 15 residues. The CDR3 sequence is CASSQVRLAKNIQYF. CDR3 sequence (DNA): TGTGCCAGCAGCCAAGTGCGGTTAGCCAAAAACATTCAGTACTTC. Looking up the rest from reference TRBV3-1 and TRBJ2-4 gives the full variable domain: DTAVSQTPKYLVTQMGNDKSIKCEQNLGHDTMYWYKQDSKKFLKIMFSYNNKELIINETVPNRFSPKSPDKAHLNLHINSLELGDSAVYFCASSQVRLAKNIQYFGAGTRLSVL.

This clonotype was detected a few times. The V gene is TRBV27, the J gene TRBJ1-5; 7 nucleotides match TRBD1. From germline, CDR1 is MNHEY and CDR2 SMNVEV (reference sequence). This CDR3 has 15 residues. The trim removed 10 bases at V and 1 base at J, leaving 10 bases unmatched. The CDR3 is CATKVLDRSNQPQHF. The CDR3 coding sequence is TGTGCCACCAAGGTGTTGGACAGGAGCAATCAGCCCCAGCATTTT.

This clonotype was seen a few times. The chain joins TRBV4-3 to TRBJ2-5, with no clear D. Germline V gene data show CDR1 as LGHNA and CDR2 as YSLEER. Trimming left V 0 bases short and J 0 bases short, with 8 bases between. The CDR3 is made up of 15 amino acids. This CDR3 reads CASSQEPAYQETQYF. The CDR3 DNA reads TGCGCCAGCAGCCAAGAGCCGGCGTACCAAGAGACCCAGTACTTC.

This clonotype has only a few counts. The CDR3 DNA follows: TGTGCCAGCAGCTTAGCCCGGGACAGGGAGGGGATAGGGGTTTACAATGAGCAGTTCTTC. Its translation is CASSLARDREGIGVYNEQFF. The chain joins TRBV7-2 to TRBJ2-1, with 9 bases identical to TRBD1. Germline V gives CDR1 SGHTA, CDR2 FQGNSA. This CDR3 spans 20 amino acids. The V segment lost 0 bases and the J segment 4 bases; nucleotides outside the gene matches: 16.

The sample holds many counts of this clonotype. CDR3 nucleotides: TGTGCCAGCAGTTTGGCACAGTCTAGCACAGATACGCAGTATTTT. Encoded protein: CASSLAQSSTDTQYF. This sequence joins TRBV12-3 or TRBV12-4 and TRBJ2-3; no clear D gene. The V end was cut by 3 bases, the J end by 0 bases, with 10 bases between. This CDR3 is built from 15 residues.

In its sample, this clonotype was seen a few times. This rearrangement joins TRBV6-1 to TRBJ1-3; 7 nucleotides agree with TRBD1. The junction had 3 bases not matched to a gene; V was cut back by 4 bases and J by 0 bases. Germline-derived CDR1 and CDR2 are MNHNS and SASEGT. This CDR3 region has 15 residues. CDR3 sequence reads: CASSGPGGSGNTIYF. For the CDR3, the DNA is TGTGCCAGCAGTGGTCCAGGGGGCTCTGGAAACACCATATATTTT.